This TCR beta chain was obtained from a study of cytomegalovirus exposure and HLA in healthy donors. With regard to this clone: Its antigen is unknown.

The PCR employed 60 Vbeta primers together with 13 Jbeta primers. TCRdb's copy holds only in-frame clones and misses some; the assay was immunoSEQ multiplex PCR. The sample records 180,000 or so clones, 76% being singletons. In nominal health when sampled, donors likely had unrecorded immune exposures nonetheless. Germline loops: CDR1 SQVTM, CDR2 ANQGSEA. The CDR3 length is 14 residues. Overall study results and limits: Versus the roughly 670-donor mean, an Asian-associated ancestry cluster reportedly showed fewer N-insertions in a later analysis. Cytomegalovirus status was reportedly diagnosed by the classifier with high sensitivity and specificity. An observed cluster of highly shared sequence variants was recorded as a likely sequencing artifact.

This chain uses TRBV29-1 with TRBJ2-5; the match to TRBD2 covers 10 bases. The end of the DNA aligns better with TRBJ2-7, so the J call may be wrong. Input material: PBMCs. This TCR came from a man younger than 30 in good health and CMV-seronegative. DNA for the CDR3: TGCAGCGTTGTTCTAGCGGGAGTCTCCTACGAGCAGTACTTC. Its translation: CSVVLAGVSYEQYF.